The clone carrying this T cell receptor beta chain was seen many times. The CDR3 covers 13 residues. Trimming shortened V by 3 bases and J by 6 bases, and 9 bases separated the two germline ends. The germline V gene encodes CDR1 SGHVS and CDR2 FNYEAQ. This record belongs to a study of CD8+CD57+ T cells in acquired aplastic anemia. Study background: Quantities of DNA derived from sorted CD4+ and CD8+ cells averaged roughly 3 ug.

Genomic DNA, serving as template, underwent TCR beta VDJ and CDR3 profiling. Via MiXCR, TCRdb re-called the reads, giving one row per CDR3 protein. The table shows about 170,000 distinct CDR3 sequences, with 55% to 80% occurring only once. The rearrangement joins TRBV7-6 to TRBJ2-1; D is tentatively TRBD1 or TRBD2 (5 bases each). This clonotype was obtained from a human donor in good health. Sequencing was carried out using sorted CD4+, CD8+, or CD8+CD57+ T cells (not recorded which) from PBMCs. The CDR3 loop is CASSFGTLNEQFF. In nucleotides, the CDR3 is TGTGCCAGCAGCTTTGGGACCCTCAATGAGCAGTTCTTC. The variable domain in full, with the rest retrieved from reference TRBV7-6 and TRBJ2-1, is GAGVSQSPRYKVTKRGQDVALRCDPISGHVSLYWYRQALGQGPEFLTYFNYEAQQDKSGLPNDRFSAERPEGSISTLTIQRTEQRDSAMYRCASSFGTLNEQFFGPGTRLTVL.